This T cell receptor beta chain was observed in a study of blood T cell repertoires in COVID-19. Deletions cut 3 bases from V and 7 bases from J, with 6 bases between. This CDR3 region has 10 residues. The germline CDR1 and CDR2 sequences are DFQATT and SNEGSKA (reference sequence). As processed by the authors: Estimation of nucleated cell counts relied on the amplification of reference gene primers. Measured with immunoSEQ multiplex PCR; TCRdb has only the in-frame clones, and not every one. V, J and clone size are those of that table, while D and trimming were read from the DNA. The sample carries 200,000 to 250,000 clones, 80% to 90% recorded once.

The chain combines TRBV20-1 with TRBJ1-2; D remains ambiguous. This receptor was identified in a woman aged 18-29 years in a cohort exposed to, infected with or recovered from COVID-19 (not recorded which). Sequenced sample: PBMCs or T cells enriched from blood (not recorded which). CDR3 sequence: CSASSLGYTF. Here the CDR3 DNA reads TGCAGTGCTAGCTCCCTTGGCTACACCTTC.